These T cell receptor beta chains were read from a single sample in a study of blood T cell repertoires in COVID-19. TCRdb keeps only in-frame clones here, not all; method: immunoSEQ multiplex PCR. The sample has around 140,000 clones, roughly four fifths seen once; the top ten hold around 1.6%. Source material: peripheral blood. These receptors all come from a human donor in a cohort sampled during active COVID-19. The CDR3 runs from the conserved cysteine through the conserved F or W. A D gene is named only where the DNA matches it firmly. Size values are once, few and many counts, or a class for expanded clones, and some rows have none.

TRBV7-3	TRBJ1-6	-	-	CASSFGGSPLHF	TGTGCCAGCAGCTTTGGGGGGTCACCCCTCCACTTT
TRBV5-4	TRBJ2-3	-	-	CASAVGSSTDTQYF	TGTGCCAGTGCGGTGGGTTCTAGCACAGATACGCAGTATTTT
TRBV18	TRBJ2-5	TRBD1	-	CASSPGHRGETQYF	TGTGCCAGCTCACCGGGACACAGGGGGGAGACCCAGTACTTC
TRBV5-4	TRBJ1-2	-	-	CASSRAKPGFDYGYTF	TGTGCCAGCAGTCGAGCCAAACCAGGGTTCGACTATGGCTACACCTTC
TRBV7-8	TRBJ2-1	TRBD2	-	CASSPRGSGFNEQFF	TGTGCCAGCAGCCCCCGGGGTAGCGGGTTCAATGAGCAGTTCTTC
TRBV27	TRBJ2-1	-	-	CASSFRQGSRETLDEQFF	TGTGCCAGCAGTTTCCGACAGGGTTCACGGGAGACTTTAGATGAGCAGTTCTTC
TRBV19	TRBJ2-7	TRBD1	-	CASSIGTGGPTYEQYF	TGTGCCAGTAGTATAGGGACAGGGGGACCGACCTACGAGCAGTACTTC
TRBV2	TRBJ1-5	TRBD1	-	CASRGQDWSGDNQPQHF	TGTGCCAGCAGGGGACAGGATTGGAGCGGCGACAATCAGCCCCAGCATTTT
TRBV18	TRBJ1-1	TRBD1	-	CASSRDSSEAFF	TGTGCCAGCTCACGGGACAGCTCTGAAGCTTTCTTT
TRBV6-5	TRBJ2-1	TRBD2	-	CASTPGGSSYNEQFF	TGTGCCAGCACCCCCGGCGGGAGCTCCTACAATGAGCAGTTCTTC
TRBV4-3	TRBJ2-1	-	many	CASSPDRGYNEQFF	TGCGCCAGCAGCCCAGACCGGGGGTACAATGAGCAGTTCTTC
TRBV9	TRBJ2-2	TRBD2	many	CASSVGLLGGAGGHTGELFF	TGTGCCAGCAGCGTAGGATTGTTGGGGGGCGCGGGAGGACACACCGGGGAGCTGTTTTTT
TRBV7-4	TRBJ2-3	TRBD2	-	CASSFSAGVSTDTQYF	TGTGCCAGCAGCTTTTCGGCGGGAGTCAGCACAGATACGCAGTATTTT
TRBV19	TRBJ2-7	TRBD1	-	CASRAGGGGKQYF	TGTGCCAGTAGGGCAGGGGGCGGAGGCAAGCAGTACTTC
TRBV9	TRBJ2-1	-	-	CASSVSGSYNEQFF	TGTGCCAGCAGCGTCTCAGGGTCCTACAATGAGCAGTTCTTC
TRBV5-1	TRBJ1-3	-	-	CASSLVGLSSGNTIYF	TGCGCCAGCAGCTTGGTGGGGCTAAGCTCTGGAAACACCATATATTTT
TRBV18	TRBJ2-3	-	-	CASSPRITDTQYF	TGTGCCAGCTCACCGAGGATCACAGATACGCAGTATTTT
TRBV7-6	TRBJ2-2	TRBD2	few	CASSPRSGRGPGELFF	TGTGCCAGCAGCCCGAGGAGCGGGAGGGGGCCCGGGGAGCTGTTTTTT
TRBV5-1	TRBJ1-4	TRBD1	-	CASSLDGTATEKLFF	TGCGCCAGCAGCTTGGATGGGACAGCTACCGAAAAACTGTTTTTT
TRBV7-6	TRBJ2-2	-	-	CASSFVQGELFF	TGTGCCAGCAGCTTTGTTCAGGGGGAGCTGTTTTTT
TRBV19	TRBJ1-5	-	-	CASSLRAGANQPQHF	TGTGCCAGTAGCCTGCGGGCAGGGGCCAATCAGCCCCAGCATTTT
TRBV27	TRBJ2-2	-	-	CASGPLAAGELFF	TGTGCCAGCGGGCCACTAGCTGCCGGGGAGCTGTTTTTT
TRBV7-8	TRBJ2-3	-	-	CASRGGGSTQYF	TGTGCCAGCAGAGGGGGAGGGAGTACGCAGTATTTT
TRBV2	TRBJ1-2	-	once	CASSPGAGYTF	TGTGCCAGCAGTCCGGGAGCGGGCTACACCTTC